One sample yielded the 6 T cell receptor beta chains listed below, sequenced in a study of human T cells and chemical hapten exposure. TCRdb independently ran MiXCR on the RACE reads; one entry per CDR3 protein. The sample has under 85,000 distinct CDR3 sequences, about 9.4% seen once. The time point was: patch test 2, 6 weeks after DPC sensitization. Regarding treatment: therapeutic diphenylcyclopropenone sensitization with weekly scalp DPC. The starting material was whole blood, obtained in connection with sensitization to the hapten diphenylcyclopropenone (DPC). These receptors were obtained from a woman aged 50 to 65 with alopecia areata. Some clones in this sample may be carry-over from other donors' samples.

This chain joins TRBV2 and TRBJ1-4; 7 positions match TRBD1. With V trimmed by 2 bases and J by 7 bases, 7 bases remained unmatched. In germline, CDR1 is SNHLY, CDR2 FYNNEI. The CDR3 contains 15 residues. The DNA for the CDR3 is TGTGCCAGCAGTGAACAGACAGGGCTGGGTGAAAAACTGTTTTTT. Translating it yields CASSEQTGLGEKLFF.

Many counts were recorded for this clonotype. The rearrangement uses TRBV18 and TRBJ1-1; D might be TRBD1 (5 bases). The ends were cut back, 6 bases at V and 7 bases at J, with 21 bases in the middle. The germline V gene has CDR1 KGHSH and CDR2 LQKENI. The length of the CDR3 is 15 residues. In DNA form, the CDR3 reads TGTGCCAGCTCCCGGGACGGAGCTGCCCTAAGTGAAGCTTTCTTT. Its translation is CASSRDGAALSEAFF.

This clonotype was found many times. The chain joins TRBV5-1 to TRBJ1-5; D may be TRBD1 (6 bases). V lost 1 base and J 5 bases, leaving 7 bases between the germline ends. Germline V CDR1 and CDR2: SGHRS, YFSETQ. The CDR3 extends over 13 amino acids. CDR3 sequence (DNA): TGCGCCAGCAGCTTGACAGGGTATCAGCCCCAGCATTTT. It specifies CASSLTGYQPQHF.

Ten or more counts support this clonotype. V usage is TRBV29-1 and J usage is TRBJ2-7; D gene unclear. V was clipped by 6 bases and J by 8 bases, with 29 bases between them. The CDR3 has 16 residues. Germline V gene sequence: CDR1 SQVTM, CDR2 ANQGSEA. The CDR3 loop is CSVGDGQPAPVGQQYF. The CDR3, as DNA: TGCAGCGTCGGAGATGGGCAGCCGGCCCCTGTTGGTCAGCAGTACTTC.

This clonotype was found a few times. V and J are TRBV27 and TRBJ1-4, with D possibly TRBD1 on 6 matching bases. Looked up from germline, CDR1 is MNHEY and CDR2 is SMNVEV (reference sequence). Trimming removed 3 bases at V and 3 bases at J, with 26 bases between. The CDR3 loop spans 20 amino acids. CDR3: CASSFLFNRATRPANEKLFF. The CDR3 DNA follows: TGTGCCAGCAGTTTCTTATTCAACAGGGCTACCCGACCGGCTAATGAAAAACTGTTTTTT. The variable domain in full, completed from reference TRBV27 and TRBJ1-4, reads EAQVTQNPRYLITVTGKKLTVTCSQNMNHEYMSWYRQDPGLGLRQIYYSMNVEVTDKGDVPEGYKVSRKEKRNFPLILESPSPNQTSLYFCASSFLFNRATRPANEKLFFGSGTQLSVL.

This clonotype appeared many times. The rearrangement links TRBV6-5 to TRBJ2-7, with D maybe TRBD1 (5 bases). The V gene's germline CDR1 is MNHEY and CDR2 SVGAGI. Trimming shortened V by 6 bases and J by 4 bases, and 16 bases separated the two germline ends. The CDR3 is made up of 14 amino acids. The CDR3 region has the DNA TGTGCCAGCAGACCTCAGGGTCATAAGTACGAGCAGTACTTC. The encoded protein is CASRPQGHKYEQYF.